Reported below is one TCR beta chain. The antigen is unknown. The sample belongs to a study of post-analysis software for immune sequencing data. Study outcomes and limitations: TRBV5-6, TRBV5-1 and TRBV20-1 were among four to six TRBV segments more frequent in patients than controls. Under the F measure, samples that were prepared in one batch clustered strongly together. Versus controls, multiple sclerosis patients showed significantly lower diversity (normalized Chao1).

Unique molecular identifiers tagged the TCR beta cDNA libraries. T cells numbering roughly 1 to 10 million yielded cDNA molecules that totaled about 500,000. TCRdb re-analysed the PCR reads in MiXCR, keeping a single row per CDR3 protein. This table has approximately 730,000 distinct CDR3 sequences, about 43% appearing once. V was shortened by 10 bases and J by 5 bases, with 9 bases between the two germline ends. The germline V gene encodes CDR1 MNHNY and CDR2 SVGAGI (reference sequence). The CDR3 is 11 residues long. This receptor was identified in a girl aged 5-17 years with multiple sclerosis. Sequencing input: blood. The V and J genes are TRBV6-6 and TRBJ2-1; no reliable D call. The CDR3 bases are TGTGCCATATGGGCAAACAATGAGCAGTTCTTC. Translated: CAIWANNEQFF.